This T cell receptor beta chain was sequenced during a study of blood T cells in healthy people across ages. Germline V gene sequence: CDR1 MNHEY, CDR2 SVGAGI. The CDR3 spans 16 residues. V lost 4 bases, J lost 8 bases, and 21 bases lay in between. Sample-barcoded 5' priming and a J-beta primer mix drove a second PCR of roughly 6 to 12 cycles. One entry per CDR3 protein, called by TCRdb with MiXCR from the 5' RACE reads. The data hold around 1,500,000 distinct CDR3 sequences, with under 30% observed a single time. The sample comprised blood. The chain is built from TRBV6-5 and TRBJ2-1; a weak D match, TRBD2 (6 bases). The receptor comes from a woman aged 25 to 39 in good health. The CDR3: CASSLGGGLSSYEQFF. CDR3 coding DNA: TGTGCCAGCAGTTTGGGAGGAGGACTTTCATCCTATGAGCAGTTCTTC.